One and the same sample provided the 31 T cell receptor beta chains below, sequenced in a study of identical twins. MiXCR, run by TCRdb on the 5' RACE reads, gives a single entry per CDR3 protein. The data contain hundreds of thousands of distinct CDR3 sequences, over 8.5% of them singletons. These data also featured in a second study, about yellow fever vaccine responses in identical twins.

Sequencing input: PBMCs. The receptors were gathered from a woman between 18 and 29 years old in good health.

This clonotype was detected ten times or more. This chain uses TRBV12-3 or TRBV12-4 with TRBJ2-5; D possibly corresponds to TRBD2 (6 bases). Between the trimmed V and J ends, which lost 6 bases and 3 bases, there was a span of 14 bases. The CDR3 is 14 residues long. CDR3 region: CASSNSGGEETQYF. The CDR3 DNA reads TGTGCCAGCAGCAACTCCGGGGGAGAAGAGACCCAGTACTTC.

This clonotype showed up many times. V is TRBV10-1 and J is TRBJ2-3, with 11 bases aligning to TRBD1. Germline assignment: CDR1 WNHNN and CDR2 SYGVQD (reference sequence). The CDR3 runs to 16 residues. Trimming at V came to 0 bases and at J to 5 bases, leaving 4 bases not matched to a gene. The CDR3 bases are TGCGCCAGCAGTGAGTCGCCGGGACAGGGGGAAGATACGCAGTATTTT. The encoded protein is CASSESPGQGEDTQYF.

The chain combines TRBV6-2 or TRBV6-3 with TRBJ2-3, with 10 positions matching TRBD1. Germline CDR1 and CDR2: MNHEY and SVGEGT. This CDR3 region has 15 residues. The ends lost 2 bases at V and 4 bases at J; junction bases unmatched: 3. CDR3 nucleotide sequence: TGTGCCAGCAGTTACGGGACAGGGGATCCAGATACGCAGTATTTT. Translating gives CASSYGTGDPDTQYF.

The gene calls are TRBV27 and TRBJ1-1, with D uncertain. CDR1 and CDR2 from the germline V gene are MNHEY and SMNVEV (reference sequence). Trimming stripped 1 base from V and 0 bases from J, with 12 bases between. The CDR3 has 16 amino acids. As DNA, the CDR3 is TGTGCCAGCAGTTTATTTGGCAGCAATTTGAACACTGAAGCTTTCTTT. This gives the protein CASSLFGSNLNTEAFF.

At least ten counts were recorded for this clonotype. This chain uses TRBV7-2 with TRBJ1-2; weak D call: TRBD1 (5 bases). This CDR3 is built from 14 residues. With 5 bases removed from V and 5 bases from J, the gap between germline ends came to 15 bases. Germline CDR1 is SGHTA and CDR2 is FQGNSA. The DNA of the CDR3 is TGTGCCAGCAGCCCCAAAGTGGGGCCTTATGGCTACACCTTC. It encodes CASSPKVGPYGYTF.

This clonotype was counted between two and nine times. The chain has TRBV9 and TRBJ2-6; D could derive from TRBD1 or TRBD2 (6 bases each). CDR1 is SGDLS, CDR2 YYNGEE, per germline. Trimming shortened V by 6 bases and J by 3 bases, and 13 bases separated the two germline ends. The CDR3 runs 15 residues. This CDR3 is CASTPGALGANVLTF. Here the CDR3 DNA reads TGTGCCAGCACGCCGGGGGCGCTTGGGGCCAACGTCCTGACTTTC. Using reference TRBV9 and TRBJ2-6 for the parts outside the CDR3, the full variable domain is DSGVTQTPKHLITATGQRVTLRCSPRSGDLSVYWYQQSLDQGLQFLIQYYNGEERAKGNILERFSAQQFPDLHSELNLSSLELGDSALYFCASTPGALGANVLTFGAGSRLTVL.

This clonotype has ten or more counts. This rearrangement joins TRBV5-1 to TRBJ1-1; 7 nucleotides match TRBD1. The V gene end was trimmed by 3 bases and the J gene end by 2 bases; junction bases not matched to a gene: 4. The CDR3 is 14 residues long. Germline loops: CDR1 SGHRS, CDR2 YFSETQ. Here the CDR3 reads CASSSEGANTEAFF. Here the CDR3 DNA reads TGCGCCAGCAGCTCGGAGGGGGCCAACACTGAAGCTTTCTTT.

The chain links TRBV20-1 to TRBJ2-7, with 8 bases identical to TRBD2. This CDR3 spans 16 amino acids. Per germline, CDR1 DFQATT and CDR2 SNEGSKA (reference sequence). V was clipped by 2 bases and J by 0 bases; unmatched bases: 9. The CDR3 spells CSARLTGGGVSYEQYF. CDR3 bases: TGCAGTGCTAGATTGACGGGAGGGGGGGTCTCCTACGAGCAGTACTTC.

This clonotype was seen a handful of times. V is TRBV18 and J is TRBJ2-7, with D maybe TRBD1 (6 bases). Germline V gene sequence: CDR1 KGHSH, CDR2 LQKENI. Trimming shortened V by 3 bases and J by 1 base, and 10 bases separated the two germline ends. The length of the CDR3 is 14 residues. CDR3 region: CASSPGQTSYEQYF. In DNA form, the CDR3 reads TGTGCCAGCTCACCGGGACAAACTTCCTACGAGCAGTACTTC.

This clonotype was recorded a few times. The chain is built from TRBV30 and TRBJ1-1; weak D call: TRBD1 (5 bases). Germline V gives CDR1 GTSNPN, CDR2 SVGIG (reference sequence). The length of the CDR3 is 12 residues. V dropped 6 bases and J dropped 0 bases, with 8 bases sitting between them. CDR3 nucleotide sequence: TGTGCCTGTGGGGGGTTGAACACTGAAGCTTTCTTT. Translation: CACGGLNTEAFF.

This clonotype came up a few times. The CDR3 protein is CSARLGLLNSYEQYF. CDR3 in DNA: TGCAGTGCTAGACTAGGACTTCTCAACTCCTACGAGCAGTACTTC. This chain links TRBV20-1 with TRBJ2-7; D possibly corresponds to TRBD2 (5 bases). The germline gives CDR1 DFQATT, CDR2 SNEGSKA (reference sequence). CDR3 length equals 15 residues. V gave up 2 bases and J gave up 0 bases, with 14 bases separating them.

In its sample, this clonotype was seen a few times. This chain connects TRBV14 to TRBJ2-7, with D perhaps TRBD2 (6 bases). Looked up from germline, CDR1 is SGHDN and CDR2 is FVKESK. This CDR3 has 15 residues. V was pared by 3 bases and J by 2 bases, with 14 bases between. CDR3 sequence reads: CASSQRTSLTYEQYF. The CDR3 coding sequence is TGTGCCAGCAGCCAGAGAACTAGCCTCACCTACGAGCAGTACTTC.

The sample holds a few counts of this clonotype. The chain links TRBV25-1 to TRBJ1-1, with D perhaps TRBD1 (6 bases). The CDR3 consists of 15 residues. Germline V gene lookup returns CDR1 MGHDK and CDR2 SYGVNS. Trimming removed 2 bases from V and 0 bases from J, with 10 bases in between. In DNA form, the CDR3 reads TGTGCCAGCAGTGAAAGTAGGGGGGTGAACACTGAAGCTTTCTTT. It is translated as CASSESRGVNTEAFF.

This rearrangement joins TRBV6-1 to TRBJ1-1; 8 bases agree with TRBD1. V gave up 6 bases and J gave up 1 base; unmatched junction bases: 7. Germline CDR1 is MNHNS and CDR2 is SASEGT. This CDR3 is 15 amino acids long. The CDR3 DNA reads TGTGCCAGCAGACGTCCCGGGACAGGGAACACTGAAGCTTTCTTT. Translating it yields CASRRPGTGNTEAFF.

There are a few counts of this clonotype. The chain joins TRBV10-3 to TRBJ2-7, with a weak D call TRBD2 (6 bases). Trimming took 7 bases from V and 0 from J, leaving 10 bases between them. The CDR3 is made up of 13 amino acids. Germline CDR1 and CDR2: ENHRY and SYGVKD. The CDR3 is CAIMSGDSYEQYF. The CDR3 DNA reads TGTGCCATCATGTCGGGGGACTCCTACGAGCAGTACTTC.

The CDR3 bases are TGTGCCAGCAGCTTAGACCAAACCGGGACACCGACTACAGATACGCAGTATTTT. Protein product: CASSLDQTGTPTTDTQYF. This chain uses TRBV11-1 with TRBJ2-3, with a tentative D call TRBD1 (6 bases). This CDR3 comprises 18 residues. Germline CDR1 is SGHAT and CDR2 is FQDESV (reference sequence). Trimming stripped 1 base from V and 3 bases from J, with 20 bases between.

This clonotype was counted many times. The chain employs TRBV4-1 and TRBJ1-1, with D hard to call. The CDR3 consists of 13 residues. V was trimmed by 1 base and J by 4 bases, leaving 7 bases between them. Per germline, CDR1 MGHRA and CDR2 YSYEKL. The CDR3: CASSQGDFTEAFF. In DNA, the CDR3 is TGCGCCAGCAGCCAAGGGGATTTCACTGAAGCTTTCTTT.

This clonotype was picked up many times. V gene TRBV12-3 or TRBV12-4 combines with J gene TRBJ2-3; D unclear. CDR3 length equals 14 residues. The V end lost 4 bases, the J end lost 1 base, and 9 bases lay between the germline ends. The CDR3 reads CASSSVQGTDTQYF. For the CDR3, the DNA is TGTGCCAGCAGTTCGGTTCAGGGCACAGATACGCAGTATTTT.

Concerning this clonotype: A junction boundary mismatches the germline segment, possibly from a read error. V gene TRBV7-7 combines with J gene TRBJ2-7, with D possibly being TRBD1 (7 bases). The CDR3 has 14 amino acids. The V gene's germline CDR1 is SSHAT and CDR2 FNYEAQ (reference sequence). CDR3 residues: CASSLTGRIDEQYF. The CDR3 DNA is TGTGCTAGCAGCCTGACAGGGAGGATCGACGAGCAGTACTTC.

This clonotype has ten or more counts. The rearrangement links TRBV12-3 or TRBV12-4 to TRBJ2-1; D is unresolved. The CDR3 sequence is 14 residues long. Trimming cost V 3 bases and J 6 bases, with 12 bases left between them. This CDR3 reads CASSLENQSNEQFF. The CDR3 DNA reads TGTGCCAGCAGTTTGGAGAACCAGAGCAATGAGCAGTTCTTC.

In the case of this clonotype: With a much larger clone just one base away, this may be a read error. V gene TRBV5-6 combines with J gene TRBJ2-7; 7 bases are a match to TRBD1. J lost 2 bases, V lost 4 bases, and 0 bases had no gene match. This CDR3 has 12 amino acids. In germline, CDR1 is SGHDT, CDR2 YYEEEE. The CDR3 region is CASSGTAYEQYF. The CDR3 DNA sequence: TGTGCCAGCAGCGGGACAGCCTACGAGCAGTACTTC.

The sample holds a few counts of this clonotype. CDR3 nucleotides: TGTGCCAGCAGCCTCGGGGGCGCCTTGAAGACCCAGTACTTC. Amino acids: CASSLGGALKTQYF. V is TRBV14 and J is TRBJ2-5, with D perhaps matching TRBD1 or TRBD2 (6 bases each). This CDR3 has 14 amino acids. V was shortened by 4 bases and J by 6 bases, with 15 bases between the two germline ends. Germline-derived CDR1 and CDR2 are SGHDN and FVKESK.

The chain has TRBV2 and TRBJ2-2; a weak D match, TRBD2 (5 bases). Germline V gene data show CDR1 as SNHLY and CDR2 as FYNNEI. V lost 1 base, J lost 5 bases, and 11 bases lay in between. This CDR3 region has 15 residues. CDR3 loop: CASSEVGGRTGELFF. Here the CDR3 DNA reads TGTGCCAGCAGTGAAGTAGGAGGAAGAACCGGGGAGCTGTTTTTT.

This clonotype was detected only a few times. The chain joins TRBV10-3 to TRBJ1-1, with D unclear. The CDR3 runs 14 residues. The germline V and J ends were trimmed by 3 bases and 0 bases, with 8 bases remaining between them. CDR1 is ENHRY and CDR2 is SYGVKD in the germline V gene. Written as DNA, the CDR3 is TGTGCCATCAGTGACACCTTACTGAACACTGAAGCTTTCTTT. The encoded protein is CAISDTLLNTEAFF.

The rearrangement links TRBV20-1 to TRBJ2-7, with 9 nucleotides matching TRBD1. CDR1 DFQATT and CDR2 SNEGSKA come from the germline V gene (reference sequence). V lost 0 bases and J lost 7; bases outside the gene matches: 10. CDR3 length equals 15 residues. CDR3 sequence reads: CSARDRGTGRKEQYF. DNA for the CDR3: TGCAGTGCTAGAGACCGGGGGACAGGGAGAAAGGAGCAGTACTTC.

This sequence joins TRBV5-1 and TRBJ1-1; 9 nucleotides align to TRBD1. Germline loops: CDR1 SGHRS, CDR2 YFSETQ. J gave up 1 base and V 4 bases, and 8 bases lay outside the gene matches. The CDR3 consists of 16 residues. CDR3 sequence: CASSPGTGMWNTEAFF. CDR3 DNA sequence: TGCGCCAGCAGCCCCGGGACAGGGATGTGGAACACTGAAGCTTTCTTT.

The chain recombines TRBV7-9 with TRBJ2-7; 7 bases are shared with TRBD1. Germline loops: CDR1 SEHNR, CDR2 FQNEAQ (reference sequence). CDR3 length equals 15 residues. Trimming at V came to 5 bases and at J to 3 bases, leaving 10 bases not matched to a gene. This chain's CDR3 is CASSITGAINYEQYF. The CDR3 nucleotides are TGTGCCAGCAGCATCACAGGGGCAATCAACTACGAGCAGTACTTC.

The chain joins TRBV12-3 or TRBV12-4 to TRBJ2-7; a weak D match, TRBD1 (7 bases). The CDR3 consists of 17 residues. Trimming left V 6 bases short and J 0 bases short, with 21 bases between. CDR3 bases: TGTGCCAGCAGCAAAAGGGGGGACAGCTTAAACTCCTACGAGCAGTACTTC. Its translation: CASSKRGDSLNSYEQYF.

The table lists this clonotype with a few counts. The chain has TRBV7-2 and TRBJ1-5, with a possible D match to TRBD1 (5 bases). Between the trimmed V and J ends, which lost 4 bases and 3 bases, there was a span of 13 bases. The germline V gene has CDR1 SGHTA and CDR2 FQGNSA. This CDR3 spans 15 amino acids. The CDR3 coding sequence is TGTGCCAGCAGCTCTGGGACGGGGAACAATCAGCCCCAGCATTTT. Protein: CASSSGTGNNQPQHF.

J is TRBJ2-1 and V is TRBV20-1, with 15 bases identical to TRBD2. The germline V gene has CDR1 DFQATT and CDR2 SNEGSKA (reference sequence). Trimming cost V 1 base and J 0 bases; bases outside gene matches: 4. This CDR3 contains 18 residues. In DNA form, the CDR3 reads TGCAGTGCTAGAGCGGGACTAGCGGGGGGAAGCTCCTACAATGAGCAGTTCTTC. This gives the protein CSARAGLAGGSSYNEQFF.

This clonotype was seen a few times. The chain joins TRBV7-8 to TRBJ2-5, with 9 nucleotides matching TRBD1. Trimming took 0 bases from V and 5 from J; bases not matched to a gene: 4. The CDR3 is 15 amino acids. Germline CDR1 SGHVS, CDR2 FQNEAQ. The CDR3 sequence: CASSLAGQGFETQYF. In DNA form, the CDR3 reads TGTGCCAGCAGCTTAGCAGGACAGGGGTTTGAGACCCAGTACTTC.